The sequence of this TCR beta chain was determined in a study of CD8 T cells in ankylosing spondylitis. Whole-study findings and limits: Before this, some motif variants had been reported in reactive arthritis synovial fluid and blood. Reports say disease-linked clones showed up significantly more in matched ankylosing spondylitis synovial fluid. A CD8+ phenotype characterized the disease-linked clones, which were relatively rare in peripheral blood.

V dropped 0 bases and J dropped 2; count of bases not matched to a gene: 3. Germline V gene lookup returns CDR1 SGHRS and CDR2 YFSETQ. The CDR3 sequence is 15 residues long. Generation of TCR beta libraries employed quantitative 5'-RACE incorporating molecular barcodes. Each CDR3 protein gets one entry after TCRdb re-called the 5' RACE reads with MiXCR. The sample consists of 250,000 or so distinct CDR3 sequences, over 8.5% of them appearing once. This clonotype was seen repeatedly, ten times or more. Its antigen is as yet unknown. This TCR was recovered from a male donor with ankylosing spondylitis or in good health (not recorded which). The rearrangement links TRBV5-1 to TRBJ1-2; 8 nucleotides agree with TRBD1. Sequencing was carried out using blood, either unsorted or a sorted T cell fraction (not recorded which). In DNA form, the CDR3 reads TGCGCCAGCAGCTTGGACGGACAGGGCAACTATGGCTACACCTTC. Protein sequence: CASSLDGQGNYGYTF.